Listed here are 11 T cell receptor beta chains from one sample, sequenced in a study of cytomegalovirus exposure and HLA in healthy donors. Primers: 60 Vbeta forward and 13 Jbeta reverse. The data were produced by immunoSEQ multiplex PCR, yet TCRdb's version contains in-frame clones alone and is incomplete. The sample contains 110,000 or so clones, approximately 16% of which appear only once. The sample taken for sequencing was PBMCs. These receptors came from a female donor in good health and CMV-seronegative.

The genes are TRBV19 and TRBJ2-1; 11 bases match TRBD2. V gave up 7 bases and J gave up 3 bases; unmatched junction bases: 14. Germline-derived CDR1 and CDR2 are LNHDA and SQIVND (reference sequence). The CDR3 runs 18 residues. CDR3 coding DNA: TGTGCCAGTACCCAGGGGTCTAGCGGGGGGTCCTTCTACAATGAGCAGTTCTTC. This translates into CASTQGSSGGSFYNEQFF.

This clone was seen a handful of times. The chain recombines TRBV11-2 with TRBJ1-1, with TRBD1 identical over 8 bases. Germline V gene lookup returns CDR1 SGHAT and CDR2 FQNNGV. The CDR3 has 14 residues. V trimming: 3 bases; J trimming: 6 bases; junction bases outside the gene matches: 6. Here the CDR3 DNA reads TGTGCCAGCAGCTTCCAGGGGGCATCTCCTGAAGCTTTCTTT. Translated, it gives CASSFQGASPEAFF.

This clone has more than one count but fewer than ten. This rearrangement joins TRBV19 to TRBJ2-4, with 8 bases fitting TRBD1. The CDR3 length is 13 residues. V lost 6 bases and J lost 4; bases outside the gene matches: 2. CDR1 and CDR2 from the germline V gene are LNHDA and SQIVND (reference sequence). The CDR3 nucleotides read TGTGCCAGTAGCAGGGACAGGAAAAACATTCAGTACTTC. Protein product: CASSRDRKNIQYF.

This clone was seen only a few times. This sequence joins TRBV7-6 and TRBJ2-1, with 8 bases identical to TRBD2. In germline, CDR1 is SGHVS, CDR2 FNYEAQ. The CDR3 runs to 16 residues. V lost 1 base and J lost 8; bases outside the gene matches: 10. The CDR3 protein is CASSLGSGGDIYEQFF. The CDR3 DNA reads as TGTGCCAGCAGCTTAGGTTCGGGGGGGGACATCTATGAGCAGTTCTTC.

This clone appeared a few times. The chain has TRBV5-4 and TRBJ1-6; 8 bases agree with TRBD1. V trimming: 0 bases; J trimming: 7 bases; junction bases outside the gene matches: 3. Germline V gives CDR1 SGHNT, CDR2 YYREEE (reference sequence). The CDR3 totals 15 residues. The CDR3 DNA reads TGTGCCAGCAGCTTGGGACAGGGGAGGAATTCACCCCTCCACTTT. Translation gives CASSLGQGRNSPLHF.

The V gene is TRBV15, the J gene TRBJ1-3; tentatively, D is TRBD1 (5 bases). CDR3 length: 16 residues. Germline V lookup: CDR1 LNHNV, CDR2 YYDKDF (reference sequence). The V gene lost 4 bases and the J gene lost 0 bases, with 13 bases spanning the gap. The DNA of the CDR3 is TGTGCCACCAGCACCTTAGGGGCACTCTCTGGAAACACCATATATTTT. Translated, it gives CATSTLGALSGNTIYF.

Points on this clone: Other DNA sequences of this sample code for an identical CDR3. The CDR3 loop reads CASSLFPGSNQPQHF. The CDR3 bases are TGTGCCAGCAGTTTATTTCCAGGAAGCAATCAGCCCCAGCATTTT. The gene calls are TRBV27 and TRBJ1-5; D is uncertain. V was pared by 1 base and J by 1 base, with 8 bases between. The CDR3 is 15 amino acids. Germline assignment: CDR1 MNHEY and CDR2 SMNVEV (reference sequence).

This clone turned up a few times. The CDR3 DNA is TGTGCCAGCAGCCTGGACAGGGGATCCTACGAGCAGTACTTC. Translation: CASSLDRGSYEQYF. This chain uses TRBV13 with TRBJ2-7; 9 nucleotides line up with TRBD1. V was clipped by 5 bases and J by 1 base; unmatched bases: 3. CDR3 length: 14 amino acids. The V gene's germline CDR1 is PRHDT and CDR2 FYEKMQ (reference sequence). The full variable domain, rest sourced from reference TRBV13 and TRBJ2-7, is AAGVIQSPRHLIKEKRETATLKCYPIPRHDTVYWYQQGPGQDPQFLISFYEKMQSDKGSIPDRFSAQQFSDYHSELNMSSLELGDSALYFCASSLDRGSYEQYFGPGTRLTVT.

The J gene is TRBJ2-2, the V gene TRBV10-3; the match to TRBD2 covers 8 bases. Looked up from germline, CDR1 is ENHRY and CDR2 is SYGVKD. The CDR3 consists of 17 residues. The trim removed 0 bases at V and 5 bases at J, leaving 8 bases unmatched. Here the CDR3 DNA reads TGTGCCATCAGTGAGTCAGGCGGGGGGAGAGGTACCGGGGAGCTGTTTTTT. It encodes CAISESGGGRGTGELFF.

V gene TRBV5-6 combines with J gene TRBJ2-3, with 9 bases aligning to TRBD1. CDR3 length: 15 amino acids. V trimming: 4 bases; J trimming: 4 bases; junction bases outside the gene matches: 7. Germline CDR1 is SGHDT and CDR2 is YYEEEE. In nucleotides, the CDR3 is TGTGCCAGCAGCATTGGACAGGGGAACCCAGATACGCAGTATTTT. Its protein is CASSIGQGNPDTQYF.

This clone was detected only a few times. The CDR3: CASSPSYGYTF. DNA of the CDR3: TGTGCCAGCAGCCCATCCTATGGCTACACCTTC. The chain couples TRBV7-9 to TRBJ1-2; no definite D call. The CDR3 covers 11 residues. Trimming removed 5 bases from V and 4 bases from J, with 5 bases in between. Per germline, CDR1 SEHNR and CDR2 FQNEAQ (reference sequence).